These T cell receptor beta chains were read from a single sample in a study of early T cells in non-severe SARS-CoV-2 infection. TCRdb redid the calling of the 5' RACE reads with MiXCR, one entry per CDR3 protein. The sample lists roughly 45,000 distinct CDR3 sequences; approximately 5.7% were seen once. This specimen consisted of whole blood, obtained at baseline. The source is an adult who was a healthcare worker with PCR-confirmed SARS-CoV-2 infection or an uninfected control (not recorded which). Both conserved end residues are part of each CDR3. D genes are given only for firm matches. Some rows mark clone size as missing; the rest say once, few, many or name a class of expanded clone.

d_call,clone_size,v_call,j_call,cdr3_aa,cdr3_nt
NA,few,TRBV5-6,TRBJ1-6,CASSLTWQSPLHF,TGTGCCAGCAGCTTGACTTGGCAATCACCCCTCCACTTT
TRBD1,NA,TRBV19,TRBJ2-5,CASRGQGGFGETQYF,TGTGCCAGTAGGGGACAGGGAGGATTCGGAGAGACCCAGTACTTC
TRBD1,NA,TRBV7-7,TRBJ2-5,CASSLGLRQGQETQYF,TGTGCCAGCAGCTTAGGGCTTCGACAGGGCCAAGAGACCCAGTACTTC
NA,many,TRBV7-9,TRBJ2-1,CASSATGPEQFF,TGTGCCAGCAGCGCGACAGGACCTGAGCAGTTCTTC
NA,many,TRBV6-2/TRBV6-3,TRBJ2-3,CASSYFQGALRTDTQYF,TGTGCCAGCAGTTACTTCCAAGGAGCCCTACGCACAGATACGCAGTATTTT
NA,few,TRBV7-2,TRBJ2-3,CASSLRAGRDTQYF,TGTGCCAGCAGCTTAAGGGCAGGCCGAGATACGCAGTATTTT
NA,NA,TRBV10-3,TRBJ2-3,CAISGPSGDTQYF,TGTGCCATCAGTGGGCCTAGTGGTGATACGCAGTATTTT
NA,NA,TRBV7-8,TRBJ2-7,CASSYRSRSYEQYF,TGTGCCAGCAGCTACCGGAGCAGATCCTACGAGCAGTACTTC
NA,many,TRBV28,TRBJ2-1,CASSLGWDYNEQFF,TGTGCCAGCAGCTTAGGATGGGACTACAATGAGCAGTTCTTC
NA,many,TRBV5-8,TRBJ2-7,CASSLAYEQYF,TGTGCCAGCAGCTTGGCCTACGAGCAGTACTTC
NA,many,TRBV29-1,TRBJ1-3,CSVEEGTTGNTIYF,TGCAGCGTTGAAGAGGGGACTACCGGAAACACCATATATTTT
TRBD1,few,TRBV28,TRBJ2-6,CASRGQGSSGANVLTF,TGTGCCAGCAGGGGACAGGGGAGCTCTGGGGCCAACGTCCTGACTTTC
NA,NA,TRBV7-9,TRBJ2-3,CASDFLGGSTDTQYF,TGTGCCAGCGACTTTCTAGGGGGGAGCACAGATACGCAGTATTTT
NA,NA,TRBV5-4,TRBJ2-2,CASSLGGPRGAGELFF,TGTGCCAGCAGCTTGGGGGGGCCCAGGGGTGCCGGGGAGCTGTTTTTT
TRBD1,many,TRBV28,TRBJ1-2,CASSFTRQGARGGYTF,TGTGCCAGCAGTTTTACGAGACAGGGCGCCAGGGGTGGCTACACCTTC
NA,many,TRBV30,TRBJ2-1,CAWTLASDEQFF,TGTGCCTGGACTCTAGCCTCCGATGAGCAGTTCTTC
NA,many,TRBV6-2/TRBV6-3,TRBJ2-1,CASSYSMSSRLLYEQFF,TGTGCCAGCAGTTACTCGATGAGTTCGCGGTTATTGTATGAGCAGTTCTTC
NA,medium-sized,TRBV29-1,TRBJ2-5,CSVVWVGETQYF,TGCAGCGTTGTCTGGGTCGGGGAGACCCAGTACTTC
NA,many,TRBV28,TRBJ2-7,CASITEGPGADYEQYF,TGTGCCAGCATCACCGAAGGCCCGGGGGCGGACTACGAGCAGTACTTC
NA,NA,TRBV7-2,TRBJ1-2,CASSRTIDGYTF,TGTGCCAGCAGCAGGACAATAGATGGCTACACCTTC
TRBD2,many,TRBV10-3,TRBJ2-1,CAISALAGGRGEQFF,TGTGCCATCAGTGCTCTAGCGGGAGGGCGGGGTGAGCAGTTCTTC
TRBD1,many,TRBV12-3/TRBV12-4,TRBJ1-6,CASSFGTGNSPLHF,TGTGCCAGCAGTTTCGGGACAGGGAACTCACCCCTCCACTTT
TRBD1,many,TRBV7-2,TRBJ1-5,CASTQQGAGQPQHF,TGTGCCAGCACCCAACAGGGGGCAGGTCAGCCCCAGCATTTT
NA,few,TRBV7-9,TRBJ1-1,CASSLDHGNTEAFF,TGTGCCAGCAGCTTAGATCACGGAAACACTGAAGCTTTCTTT
TRBD2,many,TRBV28,TRBJ2-5,CASRKSGRPETQYF,TGTGCCAGCAGAAAGAGCGGGAGGCCCGAGACCCAGTACTTC
NA,NA,TRBV5-4,TRBJ2-3,CASSSPGLPDTQYF,TGTGCCAGCAGCTCCCCGGGACTGCCAGATACGCAGTATTTT
TRBD1,many,TRBV6-2/TRBV6-3,TRBJ2-2,CASRAWQGASNTGELFF,TGTGCCAGCAGAGCCTGGCAGGGGGCTTCGAACACCGGGGAGCTGTTTTTT
TRBD2,NA,TRBV12-3/TRBV12-4,TRBJ2-7,CASSSGLAGPLEQYF,TGTGCCAGCAGTTCAGGACTAGCGGGTCCTTTAGAGCAGTACTTC
TRBD2,few,TRBV2,TRBJ2-1,CASSEALLAGAYNEQFF,TGTGCCAGCAGTGAAGCGCTTCTAGCGGGAGCTTACAATGAGCAGTTCTTC
TRBD1,few,TRBV6-1,TRBJ1-1,CASSGQGLGTEAFF,TGTGCCAGCAGTGGACAGGGCTTGGGCACTGAAGCTTTCTTT
TRBD2,many,TRBV7-2,TRBJ2-7,CASSPRVVTGGSYEQYF,TGTGCCAGCAGCCCGAGGGTGGTTACGGGAGGTTCCTACGAGCAGTACTTC
TRBD1,NA,TRBV14,TRBJ1-1,CASSRRDRATEAFF,TGTGCCAGCAGCCGACGGGACAGGGCCACTGAAGCTTTCTTT
NA,many,TRBV7-2,TRBJ2-5,CASSSSAQGLGTQYF,TGTGCCAGCAGCTCCAGCGCACAAGGGTTGGGGACCCAGTACTTC
NA,few,TRBV4-2,TRBJ2-3,CASSQGQAGTDTQYF,TGTGCCAGCAGCCAAGGTCAGGCGGGGACAGATACGCAGTATTTT
TRBD2,few,TRBV2,TRBJ2-1,CASSAPREAQFF,TGTGCCAGCAGTGCCCCTCGGGAGGCGCAGTTCTTC
NA,many,TRBV11-2,TRBJ2-1,CASSLNVGGNEQFF,TGTGCCAGCAGCTTAAATGTAGGCGGGAATGAGCAGTTCTTC
TRBD2,many,TRBV7-3,TRBJ2-1,CASSLGPSGGINEQFF,TGTGCCAGCAGCTTGGGACCTAGCGGGGGGATCAATGAGCAGTTCTTC
TRBD2,NA,TRBV20-1,TRBJ2-5,CSARGLADQETQYF,TGCAGTGCTAGGGGACTAGCGGATCAAGAGACCCAGTACTTC
NA,NA,TRBV7-6,TRBJ1-2,CASSLGHGYGYTF,TGTGCCAGCAGCTTAGGTCACGGCTATGGCTACACCTTC
NA,NA,TRBV5-1,TRBJ1-6,CASSLEAFNSPLHF,TGCGCCAGCAGCCTTGAAGCCTTTAATTCACCCCTCCACTTT
NA,NA,TRBV4-2,TRBJ2-7,CASSQERRLASSYEQYF,TGTGCCAGCAGCCAAGAGCGACGACTGGCTAGCTCCTACGAGCAGTACTTC
NA,many,TRBV5-1,TRBJ2-7,CASSLRSVSSYEQYF,TGCGCCAGCAGCTTGCGCAGCGTCAGCTCCTACGAGCAGTACTTC
TRBD1,many,TRBV5-4,TRBJ1-6,CASSPQGGDSPLHF,TGTGCCAGCAGTCCGCAGGGGGGTGATTCACCCCTCCACTTT
NA,many,TRBV15,TRBJ2-5,CATSRDPGETQYF,TGTGCCACCAGCAGAGATCCAGGGGAGACCCAGTACTTC
NA,many,TRBV5-1,TRBJ2-1,CASSPTGVRVNEQFF,TGCGCCAGCAGCCCTACTGGGGTACGGGTCAATGAGCAGTTCTTC
NA,NA,TRBV6-2/TRBV6-3,TRBJ2-3,CASLTEADTQYF,TGTGCCAGTCTCACGGAGGCAGATACGCAGTATTTT
TRBD2,few,TRBV24-1,TRBJ2-1,CATSDLNGGTINEQFF,TGTGCCACCAGTGATTTGAACGGGGGGACTATCAATGAGCAGTTCTTC
NA,few,TRBV6-4,TRBJ2-3,CVPTRAISTDTQYF,TGTGTGCCGACCCGGGCTATCAGCACAGATACGCAGTATTTT
NA,many,TRBV20-1,TRBJ2-7,CSAIRGLSYEQYF,TGCAGTGCTATTAGGGGGTTATCCTACGAGCAGTACTTC
NA,many,TRBV29-1,TRBJ2-1,CSVETGVYNEQFF,TGCAGCGTTGAGACGGGCGTCTACAATGAGCAGTTCTTC
NA,many,TRBV25-1,TRBJ2-7,CASSEFRSYEQYF,TGTGCCAGCAGTGAATTCAGGAGCTACGAGCAGTACTTC